The 16 T cell receptor beta chains presented below share a single source sample, sequenced in a study of high-grade serous ovarian cancer treatment subgroups (dated by TCRdb to about 2021). The method behind the library was the immunoSEQ multiplex PCR assay. What TCRdb holds here is the immuneACCESS table cut down to in-frame rearrangements. Part of the clones is not present; checked against another copy, under half of the missing clones reflect an unresolved V gene, and the others are unexplained. The sample data list about 3,600 clones, and over 65% of these were observed just once. The ten largest clones capture roughly 9% of the sample. Tumor samples were obtained before definitive surgery or chemotherapy. The sequenced sample consisted of tumor tissue. The receptor set was obtained from a human donor with high-grade serous ovarian cancer.

V gene TRBV30 combines with J gene TRBJ1-2; D call uncertain. Germline CDR1 is GTSNPN and CDR2 is SVGIG (reference sequence). Trimming took off 0 bases at V and 0 bases at J, with 20 bases between the two ends. The CDR3 covers 18 residues. CDR3: CAWSVAGIIGLANYGYTF. The CDR3 nucleotides are TGTGCCTGGAGTGTGGCAGGAATCATTGGACTAGCTAACTATGGCTACACCTTC.

The table lists this clone with a few counts. The CDR3 here is CASSETGGKPYEQYF. In DNA form, the CDR3 reads TGTGCCAGCAGCGAGACGGGGGGTAAACCCTACGAGCAGTACTTC. The chain recombines TRBV5-6 with TRBJ2-7; 7 nucleotides align to TRBD2. The J segment lost 2 bases and the V segment lost 4 bases, leaving 9 bases of the junction unmatched. The germline V gene encodes CDR1 SGHDT and CDR2 YYEEEE. This CDR3 is 15 amino acids long.

The chain combines TRBV30 with TRBJ2-5; D remains ambiguous. With 2 bases removed from V and 2 bases from J, the gap between germline ends came to 9 bases. CDR1 is GTSNPN, CDR2 SVGIG, per germline (reference sequence). The CDR3 extends over 13 amino acids. CDR3 coding DNA: TGTGCCTGGAGTCGTAAGAATCAAGAGACCCAGTACTTC. Amino acids: CAWSRKNQETQYF.

The chain employs TRBV11-3 and TRBJ2-7; a possible D gene is TRBD2 (7 bases). CDR3 length equals 16 residues. In germline, CDR1 is SGHNT, CDR2 YENEEA. V was cut by 1 base and J by 4 bases, with 17 bases left in between. The CDR3 sequence is CASSLGSVGGAYEQYF. The CDR3 bases are TGTGCCAGCAGCTTAGGTAGTGTGGGGGGGGCGTACGAGCAGTACTTC.

The chain recombines TRBV1 with TRBJ2-7; TRBD2 reflects the table's D call only, with no check against the DNA. TRBV1 is a documented pseudogene. The length of the CDR3 is 18 residues. The CDR3 here is CTSSQPPPGRGGRYEQYF. The DNA of the CDR3 is TGCACCAGCAGCCAACCCCCCCCCGGGCGGGGGGGCCGTTACGAGCAGTACTTC.

The chain uses TRBV5-1 and TRBJ2-3, with 8 bases matching TRBD1. V gave up 5 bases and J gave up 6 bases; unmatched junction bases: 8. In germline, CDR1 is SGHRS, CDR2 YFSETQ. This CDR3 is built from 14 residues. DNA of the CDR3: TGCGCCAGCAGGGTGGACAGGGTCGAGGATACGCAGTATTTT. It specifies CASRVDRVEDTQYF. Drawing the rest from reference TRBV5-1 and TRBJ2-3, the complete variable domain is KAGVTQTPRYLIKTRGQQVTLSCSPISGHRSVSWYQQTPGQGLQFLFEYFSETQRNKGNFPGRFSGRQFSNSRSEMNVSTLELGDSALYLCASRVDRVEDTQYFGPGTRLTVL.

The chain recombines TRBV6-5 with TRBJ2-7, with 11 positions matching TRBD2. Losses at the gene ends were 6 bases for V and 2 bases for J; bases not matched to a gene: 3. Germline V CDR1 and CDR2: MNHEY, SVGAGI. The CDR3 is 14 residues long. CDR3 sequence (DNA): TGTGCCAGCAGCTCACTAGCGGGGGCCTACGAGCAGTACTTC. Translating gives CASSSLAGAYEQYF.

CDR3 loop: CASSYRAEGNTIYF. The CDR3 DNA follows: TGTGCCAGCAGCTACAGGGCGGAGGGAAACACCATATATTTT. The genes are TRBV5-6 and TRBJ1-3; maybe TRBD1 (6 bases). Germline V gene lookup returns CDR1 SGHDT and CDR2 YYEEEE. The V end lost 3 bases, the J end lost 4 bases, and 11 bases lay between the germline ends. The CDR3 runs 14 residues.

The rearrangement uses TRBV14 and TRBJ2-4, with D perhaps matching TRBD2 (5 bases). CDR3 length equals 13 residues. Germline loops: CDR1 SGHDN, CDR2 FVKESK. Deletions cut 11 bases from V and 0 bases from J, with 11 bases between. The CDR3 reads CALEEVAKNIQYF. As DNA, the CDR3 is TGTGCCCTAGAGGAGGTAGCCAAAAACATTCAGTACTTC.

The gene calls are TRBV9 and TRBJ2-6; D is undetermined. CDR1 and CDR2 (germline): SGDLS, YYNGEE. There are 17 residues in the CDR3. Trimming took off 4 bases at V and 4 bases at J, with 18 bases between the two ends. This CDR3 is CASSQLGKPTGANVLTF. The CDR3 DNA reads as TGTGCCAGCAGCCAGTTGGGAAAACCGACGGGGGCCAACGTCCTGACTTTC.

The chain combines TRBV7-3 with TRBJ2-2, with TRBD1 identical over 7 bases. Germline V gene sequence: CDR1 SGHTA, CDR2 FQGTGA. This CDR3 has 13 amino acids. Trimming removed 5 bases from V and 6 bases from J; junction bases left unmatched: 3. The DNA for the CDR3 is TGTGCCAGCAGCCTCGACAGGGCCGGGGAGCTGTTTTTT. Residues: CASSLDRAGELFF.

The V call is TRBV7-2, the J call TRBJ1-1; TRBD1 matches 8 bases. CDR3 length: 15 residues. Germline V gene data show CDR1 as SGHTA and CDR2 as FQGNSA. The ends lost 5 bases at V and 4 bases at J; junction bases unmatched: 9. CDR3 in DNA: TGTGCCAGCAGCCCCAGCGGACAGGGCCGCACTGAAGCTTTCTTT. It translates to CASSPSGQGRTEAFF.

The rearrangement uses TRBV7-3 and TRBJ1-2, with D unresolved. The CDR3 runs 15 residues. V was shortened by 6 bases and J by 4 bases, with 18 bases between the two germline ends. Germline V gene sequence: CDR1 SGHTA, CDR2 FQGTGA. CDR3 sequence (DNA): TGTGCCAGCAGTGGAGAGCCCGGGTCTAGCTATGGCTACACCTTC. Its translation is CASSGEPGSSYGYTF.

This clone was counted a few times. The DNA of the CDR3 is TGTGCCAGCAGTGAAGACAGGACCCCTAACTATGGCTACACCTTC. It is translated as CASSEDRTPNYGYTF. The chain joins TRBV2 to TRBJ1-2; the D gene is possibly TRBD1 (5 bases). Trimming cost V 1 base and J 0 bases, with 9 bases left between them. The CDR3 length is 15 residues. CDR1 is SNHLY, CDR2 FYNNEI, per germline.

The chain joins TRBV19 to TRBJ2-7; 7 bases are a match to TRBD1. The germline CDR1 and CDR2 sequences are LNHDA and SQIVND (reference sequence). V dropped 3 bases and J dropped 5; count of bases not matched to a gene: 7. The CDR3 has 14 residues. The CDR3 spells CASSIDRAMNEQYF. The CDR3 DNA is TGTGCCAGTAGTATCGACAGGGCTATGAACGAGCAGTACTTC. Based on the CDR3 plus reference TRBV19 and TRBJ2-7, the full variable domain is DGGITQSPKYLFRKEGQNVTLSCEQNLNHDAMYWYRQDPGQGLRLIYYSQIVNDFQKGDIAEGYSVSREKKESFPLTVTSAQKNPTAFYLCASSIDRAMNEQYFGPGTRLTVT.

V gene TRBV30 combines with J gene TRBJ1-1; D is perhaps TRBD1 (5 bases). The CDR3 spans 13 residues. Germline lookup yields CDR1 GTSNPN and CDR2 SVGIG (reference sequence). V shed 2 bases and J shed 9 bases, with 16 bases lying between them. The CDR3, as DNA: TGTGCCTGGAGTCTACAATTCGACAGCCAAGCTTTCTTT. Residues: CAWSLQFDSQAFF.